The 22 T cell receptor beta chains given below trace back to one sample, sequenced in a study of blood T cells in healthy people across ages (dated by TCRdb to 2014 to 2015). The library was prepared using 5' RACE. The sequencing machine was an Illumina HiSeq 2500. The second PCR ran for roughly 6 to 11 cycles and used a J-beta primer mix along with a sample-barcoded 5' primer. The public reads were reprocessed in TCRdb via fastp at Q25 and MiXCR, keeping in-frame beta chains. Duplicate CDR3 protein sequences are folded into a single record with the most common DNA and genes. In this sample the table shows approximately 900,000 distinct CDR3 sequences, roughly 52% of which occur a single time. Together, the top ten hold 13% of the sample. The sequenced sample consisted of blood. These receptors were obtained from a man aged 25-40 years in good health.

The V call is TRBV7-2, the J call TRBJ2-1; D might be TRBD2 (7 bases). Trimming pared 8 bases from V and 9 bases from J, leaving 17 bases between. The CDR3 contains 13 residues. CDR1 is SGHTA and CDR2 is FQGNSA in the germline V gene. CDR3 in DNA: TGTGCCAGCTCAAACGGGGGGCAGGGTGAGCAGTTCTTC. Translation: CASSNGGQGEQFF.

The J gene is TRBJ2-6, the V gene TRBV10-2; a possible D gene is TRBD1 (6 bases). The germline CDR1 and CDR2 sequences are WSHSY and SAAADI. Trimming shortened V by 0 bases and J by 2 bases, and 14 bases separated the two germline ends. There are 18 residues in the CDR3. Here the CDR3 reads CASSESVGGRAGANVLTF. The CDR3 DNA reads as TGCGCCAGCAGTGAGTCTGTTGGGGGCAGGGCTGGGGCCAACGTCCTGACTTTC.

This chain joins TRBV7-9 and TRBJ1-2; D is perhaps TRBD1 (5 bases). Trimming cost V 5 bases and J 0 bases, with 13 bases left between them. Germline V gene lookup returns CDR1 SEHNR and CDR2 FQNEAQ (reference sequence). This CDR3 region has 15 residues. The chain's CDR3 is CASSGGDPANYGYTF. The CDR3 DNA reads TGTGCCAGCAGCGGAGGGGATCCAGCTAACTATGGCTACACCTTC.

This clonotype came up once. The V gene is TRBV29-1, the J gene TRBJ2-2, with a tentative D call TRBD1 (6 bases). Germline CDR1 SQVTM, CDR2 ANQGSEA. The CDR3 contains 14 residues. V was clipped by 5 bases and J by 0 bases, with 10 bases between them. The CDR3 is CSVLDRSNTGELFF. For the CDR3, the DNA is TGCAGCGTTCTTGACAGGTCGAACACCGGGGAGCTGTTTTTT.

The chain employs TRBV6-5 and TRBJ2-4, with a tentative D call TRBD2 (5 bases). Trimming pared 0 bases from V and 2 bases from J, leaving 11 bases between. Per the germline V gene, CDR1 is MNHEY and CDR2 is SVGAGI. The CDR3 loop spans 16 amino acids. As DNA, the CDR3 is TGTGCCAGCAGTTACTCTAGGAGAGGGACCAAAAACATTCAGTACTTC. This encodes CASSYSRRGTKNIQYF.

This clonotype was seen more than once but under ten times. This chain joins TRBV7-2 and TRBJ2-7; D perhaps matches TRBD2 (5 bases). V lost 3 bases and J 2 bases, leaving 8 bases between the germline ends. The CDR3 is made up of 13 amino acids. The germline gives CDR1 SGHTA, CDR2 FQGNSA. The CDR3 bases are TGTGCCAGCAGCTTTTACGGGACCTACGAGCAGTACTTC. Its protein is CASSFYGTYEQYF.

The chain is built from TRBV11-2 and TRBJ1-5; the D gene is possibly TRBD1 (6 bases). Trimming shortened V by 9 bases and J by 7 bases, and 13 bases separated the two germline ends. Per germline, CDR1 SGHAT and CDR2 FQNNGV. The CDR3 is made up of 12 amino acids. CDR3 region: CARKQGLQPQHF. CDR3 nucleotides: TGTGCCAGAAAACAGGGATTACAGCCCCAGCATTTT.

This clonotype occurred a few times. V usage is TRBV5-1 and J usage is TRBJ2-3, with TRBD2 matching over 12 bases. The ends lost 0 bases at V and 1 base at J; junction bases unmatched: 3. The CDR3 has 17 residues. The germline gives CDR1 SGHRS, CDR2 YFSETQ. The CDR3 region has the DNA TGCGCCAGCAGCTTGGTGCCTAGCGGGGGGGGCACAGATACGCAGTATTTT. This sequence encodes CASSLVPSGGGTDTQYF.

The rearrangement links TRBV6-6 to TRBJ2-1; D uncertain. Per the germline V gene, CDR1 is MNHNY and CDR2 is SVGAGI (reference sequence). The CDR3 sequence is 12 residues long. Between the trimmed V and J ends, which lost 6 bases and 7 bases, there was a span of 10 bases. CDR3 in amino acids: CASSRPRNEQFF. The CDR3 coding sequence is TGTGCCAGCAGCCGTCCTAGGAATGAGCAGTTCTTC.

This rearrangement joins TRBV29-1 to TRBJ2-3; D may correspond to TRBD1 or TRBD2 (5 bases each). This CDR3 has 14 amino acids. The V end was cut by 5 bases, the J end by 4 bases, with 16 bases between. Germline values: CDR1 SQVTM, CDR2 ANQGSEA. The CDR3 loop reads CSVWDLLGADTQYF. Written as DNA, the CDR3 is TGCAGCGTTTGGGACCTCCTAGGGGCAGATACGCAGTATTTT.

The V and J genes are TRBV3-1 and TRBJ2-4; TRBD1 might be the D (6 bases). CDR1 LGHDT and CDR2 YNNKEL come from the germline V gene (reference sequence). V dropped 4 bases and J dropped 4 bases, with 11 bases sitting between them. The CDR3 runs 14 residues. The CDR3 nucleotides read TGTGCCAGCAGCCTTAGGACAGCTAAAAACATTCAGTACTTC. Protein sequence: CASSLRTAKNIQYF.

The V call is TRBV30, the J call TRBJ2-2; D is unresolved. The CDR3 extends over 12 amino acids. V shed 7 bases and J shed 5 bases, with 11 bases lying between them. CDR1 and CDR2 from the germline V gene are GTSNPN and SVGIG (reference sequence). CDR3 DNA sequence: TGTGCCTCCAATCGGGTAACCGGGGAGCTGTTTTTT. This encodes CASNRVTGELFF.

The table lists this clonotype with a count of one. The rearrangement joins TRBV5-6 to TRBJ1-5; no definite D call. Trimming took 0 bases from V and 1 from J, leaving 8 bases between them. This CDR3 spans 15 amino acids. Germline assignment: CDR1 SGHDT and CDR2 YYEEEE. CDR3 nucleotide sequence: TGTGCCAGCAGCTTGGGCCGGCAGAGCAATCAGCCCCAGCATTTT. Translated, it gives CASSLGRQSNQPQHF. Combining the CDR3 with reference TRBV5-6 and TRBJ1-5 gives the whole variable domain DAGVTQSPTHLIKTRGQQVTLRCSPKSGHDTVSWYQQALGQGPQFIFQYYEEEERQRGNFPDRFSGHQFPNYSSELNVNALLLGDSALYLCASSLGRQSNQPQHFGDGTRLSIL.

This clonotype came up a few times. The rearrangement links TRBV6-1 to TRBJ2-7; TRBD2 is a possible D gene (6 bases). Between the trimmed V and J ends, which lost 1 base and 2 bases, there was a span of 6 bases. This CDR3 has 13 amino acids. Germline V gives CDR1 MNHNS, CDR2 SASEGT. The CDR3 DNA reads as TGTGCCAGCAGTGAAGGCGGGGCCTACGAGCAGTACTTC. Amino acid sequence: CASSEGGAYEQYF.

The rearrangement uses TRBV20-1 and TRBJ2-5; 13 bases match TRBD2. The J call is uncertain, as TRBJ2-7 better fits the DNA end. The CDR3 is made up of 16 amino acids. Germline CDR1 and CDR2: DFQATT and SNEGSKA (reference sequence). The DNA for the CDR3 is TGCAGTGCTAACGGACTAGCGGGGGCCCGACTCTACGAGCAGTACTTC. It is translated as CSANGLAGARLYEQYF.

The rearrangement uses TRBV20-1 and TRBJ1-2; 11 bases align to TRBD1. Trimming cost V 0 bases and J 4 bases; bases outside gene matches: 13. From germline, CDR1 is DFQATT and CDR2 SNEGSKA (reference sequence). The CDR3 spans 18 residues. CDR3 protein: CSARDLIRTGGESYGYTF. CDR3 bases: TGCAGTGCTAGAGATCTAATCAGGACAGGGGGCGAAAGCTATGGCTACACCTTC.

This rearrangement joins TRBV5-1 to TRBJ2-5; either TRBD1 or TRBD2 may supply D (5 bases each). The J call may be wrong; the DNA end is better matched by TRBJ2-7. This CDR3 spans 13 amino acids. The germline V gene encodes CDR1 SGHRS and CDR2 YFSETQ. The CDR3, as DNA: TGCGCCAGCAGCTGGCAGGGACCGGGCGAGCAGTACTTC. It encodes CASSWQGPGEQYF.

This sequence joins TRBV20-1 and TRBJ1-2; 7 bases line up with TRBD1. Germline CDR1 DFQATT, CDR2 SNEGSKA (reference sequence). J lost 1 base, V lost 6 bases, and 11 bases had no gene match. This CDR3 region has 15 residues. The CDR3 protein is CSARPSDRVNYGYTF. CDR3 coding DNA: TGCAGTGCGAGACCGAGTGACAGGGTTAACTATGGCTACACCTTC.

This clonotype was detected a few times. This chain connects TRBV7-2 to TRBJ1-4, with 10 positions matching TRBD1. Germline-derived CDR1 and CDR2 are SGHTA and FQGNSA. V was pared by 1 base and J by 8 bases, with 7 bases of the junction left unmatched. The length of the CDR3 is 16 residues. CDR3: CASSLGDRGIVEKLFF. The CDR3 DNA reads as TGTGCCAGCAGCTTAGGGGACAGGGGAATAGTGGAAAAACTGTTTTTT. The full variable domain, with the rest looked up from reference TRBV7-2 and TRBJ1-4, is GAGVSQSPSNKVTEKGKDVELRCDPISGHTALYWYRQSLGQGLEFLIYFQGNSAPDKSGLPSDRFSAERTGGSVSTLTIQRTQQEDSAVYLCASSLGDRGIVEKLFFGSGTQLSVL.

The chain couples TRBV21-1 to TRBJ1-5; the table's D call of TRBD1 was not tested on the DNA. TRBV21-1 is a pseudogene segment. The CDR3 is made up of 17 amino acids. The CDR3 bases are TGTGCCAGCAGCAAAGAATGTGAGACAGCGTCAAATTGGCCCCAGCATTTT. It yields the protein CASSKECETASNWPQHF.

The CDR3 protein is CASSLEGLGTRRNLNEQFF. The CDR3 DNA reads TGTGCCAGCAGCTTAGAGGGGTTGGGGACAAGGCGGAATCTCAATGAGCAGTTCTTC. V is TRBV7-2 and J is TRBJ2-1, with D perhaps matching TRBD1 (6 bases). Trimming shortened V by 1 base and J by 6 bases, and 25 bases separated the two germline ends. The CDR3 spans 19 residues. Germline lookup yields CDR1 SGHTA and CDR2 FQGNSA. The full variable domain, rest sourced from reference TRBV7-2 and TRBJ2-1, is GAGVSQSPSNKVTEKGKDVELRCDPISGHTALYWYRQSLGQGLEFLIYFQGNSAPDKSGLPSDRFSAERTGGSVSTLTIQRTQQEDSAVYLCASSLEGLGTRRNLNEQFFGPGTRLTVL.

V gene TRBV28 combines with J gene TRBJ1-1; TRBD1 matches at 10 bases. V shed 7 bases and J 5 bases; nucleotides not matched to a gene: 13. The CDR3 is 16 amino acids. Germline V lookup: CDR1 MDHEN, CDR2 SYDVKM. CDR3 nucleotides: TGTGCCAGCAACCCCAGATCCGGGACAGGGGAAACTGAAGCTTTCTTT. Translating it yields CASNPRSGTGETEAFF.